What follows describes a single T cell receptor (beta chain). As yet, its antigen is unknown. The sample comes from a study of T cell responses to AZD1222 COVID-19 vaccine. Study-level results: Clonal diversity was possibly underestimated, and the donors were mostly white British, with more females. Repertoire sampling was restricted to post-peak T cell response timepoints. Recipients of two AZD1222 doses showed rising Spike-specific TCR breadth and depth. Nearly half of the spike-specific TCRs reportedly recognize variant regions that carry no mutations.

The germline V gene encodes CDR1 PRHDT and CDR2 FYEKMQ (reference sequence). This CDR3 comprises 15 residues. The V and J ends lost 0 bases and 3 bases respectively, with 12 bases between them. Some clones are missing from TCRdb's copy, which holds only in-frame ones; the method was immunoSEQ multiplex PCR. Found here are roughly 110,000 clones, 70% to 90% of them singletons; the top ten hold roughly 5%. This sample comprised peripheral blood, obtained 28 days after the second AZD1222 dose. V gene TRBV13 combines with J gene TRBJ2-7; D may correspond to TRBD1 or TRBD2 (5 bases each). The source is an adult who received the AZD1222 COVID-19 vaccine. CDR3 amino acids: CASSLGAGSRYEQYF. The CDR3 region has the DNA TGTGCCAGCAGCTTAGGCGCAGGGAGTCGCTACGAGCAGTACTTC.